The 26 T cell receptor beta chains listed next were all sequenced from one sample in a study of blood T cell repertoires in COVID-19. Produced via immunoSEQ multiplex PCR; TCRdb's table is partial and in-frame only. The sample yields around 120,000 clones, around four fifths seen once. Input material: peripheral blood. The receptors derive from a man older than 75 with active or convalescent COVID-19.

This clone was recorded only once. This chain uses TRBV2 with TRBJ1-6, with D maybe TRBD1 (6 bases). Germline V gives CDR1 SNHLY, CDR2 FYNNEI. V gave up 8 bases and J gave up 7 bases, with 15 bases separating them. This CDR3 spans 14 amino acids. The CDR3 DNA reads TGTGCCAGCCGCTCGGACAGTCCGAATTCACCCCTCCACTTT. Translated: CASRSDSPNSPLHF. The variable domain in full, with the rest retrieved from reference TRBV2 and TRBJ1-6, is EPEVTQTPSHQVTQMGQEVILRCVPISNHLYFYWYRQILGQKVEFLVSFYNNEISEKSEIFDDQFSVERPDGSNFTLKIRSTKLEDSAMYFCASRSDSPNSPLHFGNGTRLTVT.

The CDR3 reads CASSLRLVGETQYF. In DNA form, the CDR3 reads TGTGCCAGCAGCCTAAGACTAGTCGGAGAGACCCAGTACTTC. The J gene is TRBJ2-5, the V gene TRBV7-2; D perhaps matches TRBD2 (6 bases). This CDR3 contains 14 residues. Germline-derived CDR1 and CDR2 are SGHTA and FQGNSA. V lost 5 bases and J lost 4, with 14 bases in between. Full variable domain (missing parts from reference TRBV7-2 and TRBJ2-5): GAGVSQSPSNKVTEKGKDVELRCDPISGHTALYWYRQSLGQGLEFLIYFQGNSAPDKSGLPSDRFSAERTGGSVSTLTIQRTQQEDSAVYLCASSLRLVGETQYFGPGTRLLVL.

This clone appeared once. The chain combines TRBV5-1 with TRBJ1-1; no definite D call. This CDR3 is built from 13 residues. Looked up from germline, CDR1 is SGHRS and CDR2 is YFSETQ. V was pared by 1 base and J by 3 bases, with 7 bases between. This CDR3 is CASSLWAHTEAFF. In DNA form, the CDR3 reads TGCGCCAGCAGCTTGTGGGCCCACACTGAAGCTTTCTTT.

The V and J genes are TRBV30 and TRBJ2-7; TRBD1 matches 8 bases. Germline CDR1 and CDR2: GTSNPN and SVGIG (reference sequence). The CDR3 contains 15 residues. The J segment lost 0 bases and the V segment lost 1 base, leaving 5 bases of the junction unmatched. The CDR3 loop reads CAWSGRQGSSYEQYF. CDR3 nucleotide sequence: TGTGCCTGGAGTGGACGACAGGGGAGCTCCTACGAGCAGTACTTC.

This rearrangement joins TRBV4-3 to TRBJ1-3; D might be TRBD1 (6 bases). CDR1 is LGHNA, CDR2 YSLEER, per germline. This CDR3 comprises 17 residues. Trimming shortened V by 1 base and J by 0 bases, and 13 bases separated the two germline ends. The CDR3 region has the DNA TGCGCCAGCAGCCAAGGTGTGGGGGCTCGCTCTGGAAACACCATATATTTT. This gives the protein CASSQGVGARSGNTIYF.

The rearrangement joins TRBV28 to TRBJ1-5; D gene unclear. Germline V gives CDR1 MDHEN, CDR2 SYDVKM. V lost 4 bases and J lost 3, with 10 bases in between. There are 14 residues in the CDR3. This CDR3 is CASSSSGTNQPQHF. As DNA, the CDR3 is TGTGCCAGCAGTTCCTCAGGTACCAATCAGCCCCAGCATTTT.

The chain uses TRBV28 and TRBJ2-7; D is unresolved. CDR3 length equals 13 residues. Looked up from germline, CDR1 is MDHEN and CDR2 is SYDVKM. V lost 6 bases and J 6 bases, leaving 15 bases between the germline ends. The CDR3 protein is CASRPGALLEQYF. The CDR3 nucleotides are TGTGCCAGCAGACCTGGAGCCTTACTCGAGCAGTACTTC.

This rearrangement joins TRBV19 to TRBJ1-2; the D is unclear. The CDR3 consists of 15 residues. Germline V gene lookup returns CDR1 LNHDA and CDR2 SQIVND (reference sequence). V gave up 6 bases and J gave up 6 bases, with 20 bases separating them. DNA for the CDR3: TGTGCCAGTAGCCGCCAGGAGTCGGGGTCCAATGGCTACACCTTC. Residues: CASSRQESGSNGYTF. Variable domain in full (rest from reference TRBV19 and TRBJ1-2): DGGITQSPKYLFRKEGQNVTLSCEQNLNHDAMYWYRQDPGQGLRLIYYSQIVNDFQKGDIAEGYSVSREKKESFPLTVTSAQKNPTAFYLCASSRQESGSNGYTFGSGTRLTVV.

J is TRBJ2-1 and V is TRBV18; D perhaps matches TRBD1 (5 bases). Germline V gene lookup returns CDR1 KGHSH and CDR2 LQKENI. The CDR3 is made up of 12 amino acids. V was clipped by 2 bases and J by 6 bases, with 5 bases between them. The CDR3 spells CASSPDSNEQFF. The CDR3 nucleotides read TGTGCCAGCTCACCAGACAGCAATGAGCAGTTCTTC.

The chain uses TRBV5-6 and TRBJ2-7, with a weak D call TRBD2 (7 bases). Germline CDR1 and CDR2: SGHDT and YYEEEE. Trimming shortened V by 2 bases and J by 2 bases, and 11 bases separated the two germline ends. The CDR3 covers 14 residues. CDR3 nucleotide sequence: TGTGCCAGCAGCTTCGCGGGGGCCCCCTACGAGCAGTACTTC. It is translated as CASSFAGAPYEQYF.

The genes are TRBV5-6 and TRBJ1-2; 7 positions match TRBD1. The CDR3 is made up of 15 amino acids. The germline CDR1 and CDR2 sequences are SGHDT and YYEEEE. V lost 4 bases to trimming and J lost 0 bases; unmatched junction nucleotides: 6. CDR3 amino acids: CASSQDRSANYGYTF. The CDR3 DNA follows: TGTGCCAGCAGCCAGGACAGGTCGGCTAACTATGGCTACACCTTC.

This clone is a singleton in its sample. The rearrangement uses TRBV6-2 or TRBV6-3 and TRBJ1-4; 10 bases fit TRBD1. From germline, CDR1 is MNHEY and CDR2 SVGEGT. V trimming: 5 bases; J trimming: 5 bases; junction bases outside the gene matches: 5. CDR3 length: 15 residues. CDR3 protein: CASSRPGQGNEKLFF. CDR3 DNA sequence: TGTGCCAGCAGTCGACCGGGACAGGGGAATGAAAAACTGTTTTTT.

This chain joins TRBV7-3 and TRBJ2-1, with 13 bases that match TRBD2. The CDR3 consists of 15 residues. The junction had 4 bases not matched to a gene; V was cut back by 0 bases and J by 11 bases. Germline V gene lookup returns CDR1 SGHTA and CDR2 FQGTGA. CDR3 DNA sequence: TGTGCCAGCAGCTTAACATCTGGGACTAGCGGGAAGCAGTTCTTC. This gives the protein CASSLTSGTSGKQFF.

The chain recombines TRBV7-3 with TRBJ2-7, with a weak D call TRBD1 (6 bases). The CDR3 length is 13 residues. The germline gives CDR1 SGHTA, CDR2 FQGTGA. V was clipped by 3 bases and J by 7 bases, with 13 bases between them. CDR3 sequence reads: CASSFSGVEEQYF. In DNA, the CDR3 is TGTGCCAGCAGCTTTTCAGGGGTGGAGGAGCAGTACTTC.

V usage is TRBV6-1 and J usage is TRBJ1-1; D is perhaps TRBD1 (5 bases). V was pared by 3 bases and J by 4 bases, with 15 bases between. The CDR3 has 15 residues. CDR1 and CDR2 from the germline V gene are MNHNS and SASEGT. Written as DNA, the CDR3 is TGTGCCAGCAGTGAGAAGGGGACTGGGGGCACTGAAGCTTTCTTT. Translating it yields CASSEKGTGGTEAFF.

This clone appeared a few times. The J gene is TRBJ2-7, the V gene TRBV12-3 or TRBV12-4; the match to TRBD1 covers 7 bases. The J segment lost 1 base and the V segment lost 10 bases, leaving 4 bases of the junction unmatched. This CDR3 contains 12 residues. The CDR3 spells CATAGGSYEQYF. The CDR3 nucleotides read TGTGCCACCGCAGGGGGTTCCTACGAGCAGTACTTC.

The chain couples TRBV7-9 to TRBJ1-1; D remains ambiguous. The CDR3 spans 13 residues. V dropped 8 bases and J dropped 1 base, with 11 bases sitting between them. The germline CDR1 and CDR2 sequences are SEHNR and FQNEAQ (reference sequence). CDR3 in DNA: TGTGCCAGCTCGAGTTCGGGGAACACTGAAGCTTTCTTT. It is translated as CASSSSGNTEAFF.

The CDR3 spells CASSPPDRFGTEAFF. The CDR3 region has the DNA TGTGCCAGCTCACCACCGGACAGGTTTGGCACTGAAGCTTTCTTT. This rearrangement joins TRBV18 to TRBJ1-1, with TRBD1 matching 7 bases. With V trimmed by 0 bases and J by 4 bases, 5 bases remained unmatched. Germline V gene sequence: CDR1 KGHSH, CDR2 LQKENI. The CDR3 covers 15 residues.

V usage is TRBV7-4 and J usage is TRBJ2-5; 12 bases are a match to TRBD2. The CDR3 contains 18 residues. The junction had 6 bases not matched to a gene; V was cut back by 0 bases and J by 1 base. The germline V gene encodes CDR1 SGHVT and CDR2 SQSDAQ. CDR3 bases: TGTGCCAGCAGCTTAGCGTCGACTAGCGGGGGAACCCAAGAGACCCAGTACTTC. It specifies CASSLASTSGGTQETQYF.

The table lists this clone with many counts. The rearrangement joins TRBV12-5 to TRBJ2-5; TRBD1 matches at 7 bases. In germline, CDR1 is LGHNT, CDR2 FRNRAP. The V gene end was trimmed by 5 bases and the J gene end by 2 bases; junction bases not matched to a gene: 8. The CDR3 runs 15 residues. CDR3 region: CASGPRQGLQETQYF. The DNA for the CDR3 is TGTGCTAGTGGTCCCCGACAGGGCTTACAAGAGACCCAGTACTTC.

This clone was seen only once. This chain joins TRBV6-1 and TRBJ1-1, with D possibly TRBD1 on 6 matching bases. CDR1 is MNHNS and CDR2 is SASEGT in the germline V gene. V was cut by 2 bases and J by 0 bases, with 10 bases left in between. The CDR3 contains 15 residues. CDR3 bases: TGTGCCAGCAGTGAAAGGACAGACATGAACACTGAAGCTTTCTTT. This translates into CASSERTDMNTEAFF.

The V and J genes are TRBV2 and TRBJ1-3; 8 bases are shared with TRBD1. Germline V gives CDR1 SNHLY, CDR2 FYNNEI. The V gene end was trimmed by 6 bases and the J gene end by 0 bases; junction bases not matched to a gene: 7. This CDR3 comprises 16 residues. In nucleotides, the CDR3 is TGTGCCAGCAGCTACCAGGGGGCCTCCTCTGGAAACACCATATATTTT. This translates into CASSYQGASSGNTIYF.

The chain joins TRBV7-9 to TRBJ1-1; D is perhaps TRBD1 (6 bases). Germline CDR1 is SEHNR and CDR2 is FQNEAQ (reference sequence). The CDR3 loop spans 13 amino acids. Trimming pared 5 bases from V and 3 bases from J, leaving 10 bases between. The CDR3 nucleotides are TGTGCCAGCAGCCCCGGGACACACACTGAAGCTTTCTTT. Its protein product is CASSPGTHTEAFF.

This chain's CDR3 is CASSLPTGTGYSDEQFF. The CDR3, as DNA: TGTGCCAGCAGCTTACCTACCGGGACAGGGTACTCGGATGAGCAGTTCTTC. The chain combines TRBV7-2 with TRBJ2-1; 9 bases fit TRBD1. The V segment lost 2 bases and the J segment 8 bases; nucleotides outside the gene matches: 13. The length of the CDR3 is 17 residues. From germline, CDR1 is SGHTA and CDR2 FQGNSA.

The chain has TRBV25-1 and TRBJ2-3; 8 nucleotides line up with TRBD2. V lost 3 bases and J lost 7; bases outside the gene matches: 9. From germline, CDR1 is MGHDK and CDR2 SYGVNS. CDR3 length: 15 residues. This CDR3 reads CASSDIRGGLYTQYF. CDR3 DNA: TGTGCCAGCAGTGATATCCGGGGGGGCCTCTATACGCAGTATTTT.

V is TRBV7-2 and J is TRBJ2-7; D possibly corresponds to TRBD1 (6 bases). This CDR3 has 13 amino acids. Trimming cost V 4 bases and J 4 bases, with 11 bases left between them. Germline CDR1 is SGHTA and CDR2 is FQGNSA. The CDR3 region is CASSSPGVYEQYF. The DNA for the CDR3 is TGTGCCAGCAGCTCCCCAGGGGTATACGAGCAGTACTTC.